The entry below gives a single T cell receptor (beta chain) sequence along with its context. Its antigen remains unknown. Regarding time point: recipient sample about 28 days before transplant, after cytoreduction. Recipients were bled about 28 days pretransplant and at posttransplant days 30, 100, 180. The CDR3 is made up of 15 amino acids. Deletions cut 1 base from V and 7 bases from J, with 15 bases between. Germline assignment: CDR1 SGHDT and CDR2 YYEEEE. The entry originates in a study of T cell clonotyping in hematopoietic cell transplantation. General study findings and limits: Graft donor and pretransplant recipient Inverse Simpson Index values predicted broader posttransplant TCR diversity. At the given depth, recipient repertoires were over 95% de novo clonotypes.

Some clones are missing from TCRdb's copy, which holds only in-frame ones; the method was immunoSEQ multiplex PCR. The sample consists of 25,000 to 30,000 clones, approximately 94% of them appearing once. The V and J genes are TRBV5-6 and TRBJ1-3; D might be TRBD1 (6 bases). The material sequenced was peripheral blood mononuclear cells, taken before stem cell transplant. This clonotype originated in a man in his forties or fifties with acute myeloid leukemia. Some clones in this sample may be carry-over from other donors' samples. For the CDR3, the DNA is TGTGCCAGCAGCTTGATCACAGGGAGTCTGAACACCATATATTTT. Residues: CASSLITGSLNTIYF.